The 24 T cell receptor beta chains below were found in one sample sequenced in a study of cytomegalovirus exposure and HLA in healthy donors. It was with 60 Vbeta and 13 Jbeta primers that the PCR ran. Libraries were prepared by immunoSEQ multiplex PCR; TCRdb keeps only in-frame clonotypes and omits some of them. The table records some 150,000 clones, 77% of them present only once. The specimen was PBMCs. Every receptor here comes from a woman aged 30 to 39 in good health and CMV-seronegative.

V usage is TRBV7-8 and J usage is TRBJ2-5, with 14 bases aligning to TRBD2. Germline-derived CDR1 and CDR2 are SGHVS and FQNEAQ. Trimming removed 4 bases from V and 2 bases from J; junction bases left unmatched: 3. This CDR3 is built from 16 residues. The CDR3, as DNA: TGTGCCAGCAGCTGGACTAGCGGGGGGCCGCAAGAGACCCAGTACTTC. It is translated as CASSWTSGGPQETQYF.

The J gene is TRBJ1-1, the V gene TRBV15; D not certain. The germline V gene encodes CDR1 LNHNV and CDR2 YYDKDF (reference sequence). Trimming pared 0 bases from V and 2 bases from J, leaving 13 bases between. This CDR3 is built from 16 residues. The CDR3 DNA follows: TGTGCCACCAGCAGAGATCGATCGGCAGGCAACACTGAAGCTTTCTTT. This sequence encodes CATSRDRSAGNTEAFF. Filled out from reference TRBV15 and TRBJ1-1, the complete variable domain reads DAMVIQNPRYQVTQFGKPVTLSCSQTLNHNVMYWYQQKSSQAPKLLFHYYDKDFNNEADTPDNFQSRRPNTSFCFLDIRSPGLGDTAMYLCATSRDRSAGNTEAFFGQGTRLTVV.

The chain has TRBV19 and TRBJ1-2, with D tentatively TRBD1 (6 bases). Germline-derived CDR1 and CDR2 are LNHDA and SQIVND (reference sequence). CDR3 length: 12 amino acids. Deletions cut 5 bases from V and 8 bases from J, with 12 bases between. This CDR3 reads CASSLTGGGYTF. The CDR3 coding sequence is TGTGCCAGTAGTTTGACAGGAGGCGGCTACACCTTC.

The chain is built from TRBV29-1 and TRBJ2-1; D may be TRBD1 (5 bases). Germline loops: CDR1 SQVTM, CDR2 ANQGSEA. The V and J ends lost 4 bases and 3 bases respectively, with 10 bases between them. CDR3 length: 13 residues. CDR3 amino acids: CSVATGVYNEQFF. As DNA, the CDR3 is TGCAGCGTTGCTACAGGCGTCTACAATGAGCAGTTCTTC.

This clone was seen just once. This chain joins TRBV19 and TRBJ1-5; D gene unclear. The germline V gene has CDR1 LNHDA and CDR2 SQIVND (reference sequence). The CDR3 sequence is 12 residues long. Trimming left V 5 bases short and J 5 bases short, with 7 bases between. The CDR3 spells CASSYEYQPQHF. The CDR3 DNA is TGTGCCAGTAGTTACGAGTATCAGCCCCAGCATTTT.

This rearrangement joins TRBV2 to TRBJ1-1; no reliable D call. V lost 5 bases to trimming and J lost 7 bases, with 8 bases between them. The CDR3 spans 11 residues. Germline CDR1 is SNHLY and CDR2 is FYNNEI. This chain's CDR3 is CASSTMHEAFF. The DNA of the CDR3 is TGTGCCAGCAGTACTATGCATGAAGCTTTCTTT.

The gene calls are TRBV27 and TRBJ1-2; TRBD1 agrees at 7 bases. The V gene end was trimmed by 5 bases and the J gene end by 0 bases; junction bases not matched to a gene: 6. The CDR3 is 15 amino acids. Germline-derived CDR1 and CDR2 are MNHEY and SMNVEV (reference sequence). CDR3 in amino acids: CASSPQGVSNYGYTF. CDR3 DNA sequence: TGTGCCAGCAGTCCCCAGGGGGTATCTAACTATGGCTACACCTTC.

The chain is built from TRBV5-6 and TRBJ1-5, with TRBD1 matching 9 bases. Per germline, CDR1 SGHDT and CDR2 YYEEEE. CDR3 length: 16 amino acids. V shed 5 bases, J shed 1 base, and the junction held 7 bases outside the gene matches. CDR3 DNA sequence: TGTGCCAGCAGTCATCAGACAGGGGGAAGCAATCAGCCCCAGCATTTT. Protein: CASSHQTGGSNQPQHF.

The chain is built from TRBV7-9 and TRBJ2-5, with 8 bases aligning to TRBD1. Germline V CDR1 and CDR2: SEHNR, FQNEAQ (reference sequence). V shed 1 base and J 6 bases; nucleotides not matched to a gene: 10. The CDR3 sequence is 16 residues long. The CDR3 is CASSLVLTGVGKTQYF. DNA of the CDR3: TGTGCCAGCAGCTTAGTTCTGACAGGGGTAGGAAAGACCCAGTACTTC. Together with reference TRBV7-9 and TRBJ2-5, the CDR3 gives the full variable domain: DTGVSQNPRHKITKRGQNVTFRCDPISEHNRLYWYRQTLGQGPEFLTYFQNEAQLEKSRLLSDRFSAERPKGSFSTLEIQRTEQGDSAMYLCASSLVLTGVGKTQYFGPGTRLLVL.

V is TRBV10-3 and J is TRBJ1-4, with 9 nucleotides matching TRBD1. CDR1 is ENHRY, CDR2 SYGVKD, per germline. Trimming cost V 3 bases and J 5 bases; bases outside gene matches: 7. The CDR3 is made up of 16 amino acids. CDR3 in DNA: TGTGCCATCAGTGATACGCCGGGACAGGGCAATGAAAAACTGTTTTTT. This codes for CAISDTPGQGNEKLFF.

CDR3 residues: CASSAGQDNEKLFF. DNA of the CDR3: TGTGCCAGCAGCGCGGGACAGGATAATGAAAAACTGTTTTTT. J is TRBJ1-4 and V is TRBV7-9; 8 bases match TRBD1. Losses at the gene ends were 5 bases for V and 4 bases for J; bases not matched to a gene: 3. Germline V gene lookup returns CDR1 SEHNR and CDR2 FQNEAQ (reference sequence). This CDR3 contains 14 residues.

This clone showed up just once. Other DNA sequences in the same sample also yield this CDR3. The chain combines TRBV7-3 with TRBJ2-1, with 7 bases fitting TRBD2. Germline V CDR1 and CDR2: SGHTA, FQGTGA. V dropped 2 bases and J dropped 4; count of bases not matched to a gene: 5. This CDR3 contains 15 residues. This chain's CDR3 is CASSLEASGYNEQFF. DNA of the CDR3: TGTGCCAGCAGCTTAGAAGCTAGCGGATACAATGAGCAGTTCTTC.

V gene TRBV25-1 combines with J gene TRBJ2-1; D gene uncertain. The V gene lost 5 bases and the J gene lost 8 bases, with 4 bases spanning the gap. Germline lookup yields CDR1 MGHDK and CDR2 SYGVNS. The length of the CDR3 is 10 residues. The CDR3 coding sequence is TGTGCCAGCAGTCACTATGAGCAGTTCTTC. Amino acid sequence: CASSHYEQFF.

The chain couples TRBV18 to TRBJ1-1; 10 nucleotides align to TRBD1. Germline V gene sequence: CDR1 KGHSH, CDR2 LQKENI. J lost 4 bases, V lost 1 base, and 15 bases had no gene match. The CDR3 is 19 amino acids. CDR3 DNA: TGTGCCAGCTCACCACGAGTCCCGGGACAGGGGCCCGGGGGCACTGAAGCTTTCTTT. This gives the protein CASSPRVPGQGPGGTEAFF.

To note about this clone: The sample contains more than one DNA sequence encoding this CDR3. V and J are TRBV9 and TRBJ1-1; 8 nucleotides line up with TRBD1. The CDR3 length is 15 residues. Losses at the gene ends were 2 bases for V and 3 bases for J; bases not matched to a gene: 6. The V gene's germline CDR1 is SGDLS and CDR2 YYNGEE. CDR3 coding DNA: TGTGCCAGCAGCGTCGACAGGGGTACGTACACTGAAGCTTTCTTT. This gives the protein CASSVDRGTYTEAFF. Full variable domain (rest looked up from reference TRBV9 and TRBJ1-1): DSGVTQTPKHLITATGQRVTLRCSPRSGDLSVYWYQQSLDQGLQFLIQYYNGEERAKGNILERFSAQQFPDLHSELNLSSLELGDSALYFCASSVDRGTYTEAFFGQGTRLTVV.

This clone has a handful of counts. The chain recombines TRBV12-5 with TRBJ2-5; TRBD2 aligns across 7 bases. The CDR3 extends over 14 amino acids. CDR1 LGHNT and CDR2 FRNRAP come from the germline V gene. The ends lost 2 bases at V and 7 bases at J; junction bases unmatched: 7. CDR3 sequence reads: CASGLQGGGGTQYF. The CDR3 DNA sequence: TGTGCTAGTGGTTTGCAGGGCGGCGGGGGGACCCAGTACTTC.

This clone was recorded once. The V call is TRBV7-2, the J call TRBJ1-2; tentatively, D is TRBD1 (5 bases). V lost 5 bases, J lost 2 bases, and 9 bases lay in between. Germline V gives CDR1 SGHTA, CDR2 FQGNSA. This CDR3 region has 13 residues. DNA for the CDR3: TGTGCCAGCAGCACAGGACGGAACTATGGCTACACCTTC. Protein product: CASSTGRNYGYTF.

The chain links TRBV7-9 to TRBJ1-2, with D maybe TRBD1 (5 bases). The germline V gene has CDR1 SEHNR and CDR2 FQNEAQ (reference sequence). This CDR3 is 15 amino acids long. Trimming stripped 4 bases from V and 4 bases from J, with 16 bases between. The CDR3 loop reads CASSSTLRAPYGYTF. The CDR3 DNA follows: TGTGCCAGCAGCTCGACCCTCAGGGCCCCCTATGGCTACACCTTC. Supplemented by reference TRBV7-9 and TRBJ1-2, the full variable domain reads DTGVSQNPRHKITKRGQNVTFRCDPISEHNRLYWYRQTLGQGPEFLTYFQNEAQLEKSRLLSDRFSAERPKGSFSTLEIQRTEQGDSAMYLCASSSTLRAPYGYTFGSGTRLTVV.

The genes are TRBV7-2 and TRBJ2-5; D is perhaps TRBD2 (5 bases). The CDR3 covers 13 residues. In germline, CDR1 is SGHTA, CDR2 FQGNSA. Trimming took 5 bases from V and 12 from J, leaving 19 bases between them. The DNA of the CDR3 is TGTGCCAGCAGCCGATCGACTGCAGTAGCGAAGTACTTC. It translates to CASSRSTAVAKYF.

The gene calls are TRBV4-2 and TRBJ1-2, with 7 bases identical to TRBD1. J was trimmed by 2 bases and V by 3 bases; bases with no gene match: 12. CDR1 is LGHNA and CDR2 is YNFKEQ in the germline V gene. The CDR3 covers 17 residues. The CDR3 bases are TGTGCCAGCAGCCAGAGGGGACAGCTCAAGGCAAACTATGGCTACACCTTC. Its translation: CASSQRGQLKANYGYTF.

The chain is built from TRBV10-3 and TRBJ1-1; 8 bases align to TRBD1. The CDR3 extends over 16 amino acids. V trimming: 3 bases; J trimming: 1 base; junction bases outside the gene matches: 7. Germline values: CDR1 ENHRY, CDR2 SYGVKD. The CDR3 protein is CAISDPTTGENTEAFF. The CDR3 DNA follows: TGTGCCATCAGTGACCCCACGACAGGGGAGAACACTGAAGCTTTCTTT.

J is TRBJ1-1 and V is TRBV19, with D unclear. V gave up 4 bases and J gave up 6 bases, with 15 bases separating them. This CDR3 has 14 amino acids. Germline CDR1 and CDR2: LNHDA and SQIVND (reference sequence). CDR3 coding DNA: TGTGCCAGTAGTACAATCGGCGGGCGTCCTGAAGCTTTCTTT. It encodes CASSTIGGRPEAFF.

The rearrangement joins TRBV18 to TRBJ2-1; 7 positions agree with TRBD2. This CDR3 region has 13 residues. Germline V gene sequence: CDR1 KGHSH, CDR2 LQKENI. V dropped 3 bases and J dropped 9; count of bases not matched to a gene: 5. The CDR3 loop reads CASSPRLAAEQFF. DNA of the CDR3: TGTGCCAGCTCACCTAGACTAGCTGCTGAGCAGTTCTTC.

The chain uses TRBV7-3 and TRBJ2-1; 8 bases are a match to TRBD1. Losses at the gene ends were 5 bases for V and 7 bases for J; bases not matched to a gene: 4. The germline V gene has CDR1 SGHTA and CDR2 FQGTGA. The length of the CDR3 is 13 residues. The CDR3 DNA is TGTGCCAGCAGCCAGGGGGCGGGAAATGAGCAGTTCTTC. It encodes CASSQGAGNEQFF.